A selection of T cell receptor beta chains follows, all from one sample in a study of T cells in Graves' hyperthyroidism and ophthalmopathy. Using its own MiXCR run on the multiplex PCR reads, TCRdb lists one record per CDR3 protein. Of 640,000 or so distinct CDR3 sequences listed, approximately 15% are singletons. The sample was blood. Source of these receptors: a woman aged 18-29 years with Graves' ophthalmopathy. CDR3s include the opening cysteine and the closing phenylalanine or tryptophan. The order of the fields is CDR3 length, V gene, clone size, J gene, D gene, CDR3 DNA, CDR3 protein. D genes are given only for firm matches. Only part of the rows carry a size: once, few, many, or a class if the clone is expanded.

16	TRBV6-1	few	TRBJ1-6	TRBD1	TGTGCCACCGGGACAGGCGCGAGCTCCTATAATTCACCCCTCCACTTT	CATGTGASSYNSPLHF
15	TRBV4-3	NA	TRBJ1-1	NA	TGCGCCAGCAGCCAAGAGGCCCTCAGGGGCACTGAAGCTTTCTTT	CASSQEALRGTEAFF
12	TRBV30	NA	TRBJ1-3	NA	TGTGCCTGGAGGGGCGAAGGAAACACCATATATTTT	CAWRGEGNTIYF
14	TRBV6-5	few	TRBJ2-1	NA	TGTGCCAGCAGTTACGCGACAGGTTACAATGAGCAGTTCTTC	CASSYATGYNEQFF
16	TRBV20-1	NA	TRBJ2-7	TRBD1	TGCAGTGCTAGAAGGCCCGGACAGGGGGCCGGCTACGAGCAGTACTTC	CSARRPGQGAGYEQYF
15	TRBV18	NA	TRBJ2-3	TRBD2	TGTGCCAGCTCACCAACCCCTACGGGAGGAAATACGCAGTATTTT	CASSPTPTGGNTQYF
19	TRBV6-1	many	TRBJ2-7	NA	TGTGCCAGCAGTGAACGAACGAGACCCCCGGGTTTGGTATTGTACGAGCAGTACTTC	CASSERTRPPGLVLYEQYF
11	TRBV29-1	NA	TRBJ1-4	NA	TGCAGCGTAAAAACGGGGGCCTTACTGTTTTTT	CSVKTGALLFF
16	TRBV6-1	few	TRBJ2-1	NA	TGTGCCAGCAGTGAACTGCCCCAGGAGCGGTACAATGAGCAGTTCTTC	CASSELPQERYNEQFF
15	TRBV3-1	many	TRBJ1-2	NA	TGTGCCAGTCGGAGGGCAGGCCTATCTAACTATGGCTACACCTTC	CASRRAGLSNYGYTF
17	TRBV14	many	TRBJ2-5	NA	TGTGCCAGCAGCCAAGATGAGGATCGCAGGGAACAAGAGACCCAGTACTTC	CASSQDEDRREQETQYF
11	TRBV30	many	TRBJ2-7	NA	TGTGCCTGGAGTGTGGCGGACGAGCAGTACTTC	CAWSVADEQYF
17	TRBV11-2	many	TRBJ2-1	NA	TGTGCCAGCAGCTTAGATCTGGGCAGCTGGTCCTACAATGAGCAGTTCTTC	CASSLDLGSWSYNEQFF
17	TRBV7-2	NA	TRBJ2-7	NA	TGTGCCAGCAGCCCCCTGAATTCGGGGATCTACTCCTACGAGCAGTACTTC	CASSPLNSGIYSYEQYF
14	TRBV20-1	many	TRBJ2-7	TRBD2	TGCAGTGCTCCGGTACTAGCGAACTCCTACGAGCAGTACTTC	CSAPVLANSYEQYF
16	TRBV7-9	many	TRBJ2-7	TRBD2	TGTGCCAGCAGCGAGGGACTAGCGGGAGGGTGGTACGAGCAGTACTTC	CASSEGLAGGWYEQYF
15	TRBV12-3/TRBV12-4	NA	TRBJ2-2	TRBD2	TGTGCCACCCAGCGAGGGCGGGAGAGCACCGGGGAGCTGTTTTTT	CATQRGRESTGELFF
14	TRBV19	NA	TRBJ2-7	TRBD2	TGTGCCAGCACTAGCGAGGCCGGCCCCTACGAGCAGTACTTC	CASTSEAGPYEQYF
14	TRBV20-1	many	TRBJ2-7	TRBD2	TGCAGTGCTAGAGAGGGCGGGAGGGCTTACGAGCAGTACTTC	CSAREGGRAYEQYF
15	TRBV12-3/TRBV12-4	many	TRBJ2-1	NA	TGTGCCAGCAGATTACTAGGAGGTTCGTACAATGAGCAGTTCTTC	CASRLLGGSYNEQFF
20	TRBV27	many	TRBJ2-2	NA	TGTGCCAGCAGTGAAGGACAGTATTCCTTCGTAGGGGCCCCGGCCGGGGAGCTGTTTTTT	CASSEGQYSFVGAPAGELFF
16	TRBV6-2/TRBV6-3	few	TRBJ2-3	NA	TGTGCCAGCAGTTATGCCCCTCTACGGACTACAGATACGCAGTATTTT	CASSYAPLRTTDTQYF
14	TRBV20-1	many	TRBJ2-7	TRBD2	TGCAGTGCTAGAGGACTAGCGGGAGGAGGCGAGCAGTACTTC	CSARGLAGGGEQYF
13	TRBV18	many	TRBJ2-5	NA	TGTGCCAGCTCACCAGCGGGGTTGGAGACCCAGTACTTC	CASSPAGLETQYF
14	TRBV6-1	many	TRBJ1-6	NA	TGTGCCAGCAGTTTAGTCGAGGGGTCGTCACCCCTCCACTTT	CASSLVEGSSPLHF
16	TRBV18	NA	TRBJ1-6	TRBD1	TGTGCCAGCTCACAGACAGGGGGCGCGATGGTCTCACCCCTCCACTTT	CASSQTGGAMVSPLHF
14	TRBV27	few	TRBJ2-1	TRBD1	TGTGCCAGCAGTTTAGTACCCGAAGGGGGCGAGCAGTTCTTC	CASSLVPEGGEQFF
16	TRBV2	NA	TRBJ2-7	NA	TGTGCCAGCAGTGAAGCGCCCGGACCCCTCCCGGGCGAGCAGTACTTC	CASSEAPGPLPGEQYF
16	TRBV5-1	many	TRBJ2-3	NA	TGCGCCAGCAGCTTTCGGGAACTTGGGGCCCCAGATACGCAGTATTTT	CASSFRELGAPDTQYF
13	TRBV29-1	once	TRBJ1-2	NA	TGCAGCGTTGAAGAGTGGGGTGACTATGGCTACACCTTC	CSVEEWGDYGYTF
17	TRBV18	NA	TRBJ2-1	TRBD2	TGTGCCAGCTCACTTCGACTAGCGGGAGGGCCGTACAATGAGCAGTTCTTC	CASSLRLAGGPYNEQFF
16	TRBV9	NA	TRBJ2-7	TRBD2	TGTGCCAGCAGCGAGGGACTAGCGGGAGTAGTTTACGAGCAGTACTTC	CASSEGLAGVVYEQYF
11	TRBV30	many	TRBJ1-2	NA	TGTGACGAGGGACCAAACTATGGCTACACCTTC	CDEGPNYGYTF
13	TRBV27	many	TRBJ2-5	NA	TGTGCCAGCAGTTTAGAAGGAATGCAGACCCAGTACTTC	CASSLEGMQTQYF
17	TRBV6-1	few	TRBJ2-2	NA	TGTGCCAGCAGTGAAGCAGCGGGTGGCGGAATCACCGGGGAGCTGTTTTTT	CASSEAAGGGITGELFF
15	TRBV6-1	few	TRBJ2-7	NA	TGTGCCAGCAGTAGAACTCTAAAGAGCTCCTACGAGCAGTACTTC	CASSRTLKSSYEQYF
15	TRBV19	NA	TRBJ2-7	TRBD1	TGTGCCAGTAGTCTACGCCGGGACAGCTTCTACGAGCAGTACTTC	CASSLRRDSFYEQYF
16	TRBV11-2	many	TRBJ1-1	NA	TGTGCCAGCAGCCGAGTGGGAACCCCAGGGGACACTGAAGCTTTCTTT	CASSRVGTPGDTEAFF
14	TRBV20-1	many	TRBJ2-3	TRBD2	TGCAGTGCTAGAGTCTTGCGGGAGGGAGATACGCAGTATTTT	CSARVLREGDTQYF
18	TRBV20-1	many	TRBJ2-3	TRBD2	TGCAGTGCTAGGACCATAGCGGGAGGGCCAGGTGCCACAGATACGCAGTATTTT	CSARTIAGGPGATDTQYF
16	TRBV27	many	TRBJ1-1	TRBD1	TGTGCCAGCAGTTTGTATAGGACAGGAAAGAACACTGAAGCTTTCTTT	CASSLYRTGKNTEAFF
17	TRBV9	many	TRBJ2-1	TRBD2	TGTGCCAGCAGCGCTGGACTAGCGGGAGTTTCCTACAATGAGCAGTTCTTC	CASSAGLAGVSYNEQFF
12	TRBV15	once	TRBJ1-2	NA	TGTGCCACCAGTGAGGGGGGGGATGGCTACACCTTC	CATSEGGDGYTF
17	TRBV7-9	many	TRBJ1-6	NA	TGTGCCAGCAGCCAAGCGGGGTTAAGCTCCTATAATTCACCCCTCCACTTT	CASSQAGLSSYNSPLHF
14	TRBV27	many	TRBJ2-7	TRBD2	TGTGCCAGCAGTTGGACTAGCGGGAGAGACGAGCAGTACTTC	CASSWTSGRDEQYF
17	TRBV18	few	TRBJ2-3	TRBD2	TGTGCCAGCTCATGGAGAGTTCGGGGGAGGGCCACAGATACGCAGTATTTT	CASSWRVRGRATDTQYF
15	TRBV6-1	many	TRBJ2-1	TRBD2	TGTGCCAGCAGTGAAGGCGGGAGAGCCGGGGATGAGCAGTTCTTC	CASSEGGRAGDEQFF
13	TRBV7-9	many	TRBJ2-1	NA	TGTGCCAGCAGTTTTACACCATACAATGAGCAGTTCTTC	CASSFTPYNEQFF
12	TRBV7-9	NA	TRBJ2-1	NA	TGCGCCAGCAGCCAAAAGTATGCTGAGCAGTTCTTC	CASSQKYAEQFF
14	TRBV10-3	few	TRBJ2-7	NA	TGTGCCATCAGTGACCAAGACGCGGCCTACGAGCAGTACTTC	CAISDQDAAYEQYF
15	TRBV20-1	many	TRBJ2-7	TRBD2	TGCAGTGCTAGAGGAGGACTCCTGGGGGGGTACGAGCAGTACTTC	CSARGGLLGGYEQYF
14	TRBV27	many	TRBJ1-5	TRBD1	TGTGCCAGCAGTTTTGACAGGGGCAATCAGCCCCAGCATTTT	CASSFDRGNQPQHF